This T cell receptor beta chain was obtained from a study of fetal regulatory T cell absence and autoimmunity (dated by TCRdb to the late 2010s). Regarding the study in general: Exocrine pancreas autoimmunity was observed in the IPEX patients in the absence of clinical diabetes. Results and caveats for the whole study, not just this receptor: TRB gene family usage was found to be broadly similar between cord blood and pancreas and to resemble published neonatal and adult repertoires. The oligoclonal enrichment was taken as support for antigen-driven autoimmunity in the pancreas before birth in IPEX syndrome. The TCR compartment showed significant oligoclonal enrichment in pancreas versus cord blood, with some top clones over 85-fold enriched.

On this clone itself: The specificity of this receptor is unknown. No much larger clone exists at a distance of one base, and base qualities are not known.

Genomic DNA, about 1.9-3.1 ug, was extracted from umbilical cord blood or frozen pancreas using the DNeasy Blood and Tissue Kit. For CDR1 and CDR2, the germline V gene (reference sequence) lists SEHNR and FQNEAQ. After removal of 2 bases from V and 5 bases from J, the junction retains 4 bases not matched to a gene. Measured from the cysteine to the phenylalanine, the CDR3 is 15 residues long. Only the CDR3 portion is preserved as DNA: 45 bases, with reading frame beginning at the first base. On the immunoSEQ human TCRbeta survey platform, a two-step multiplex PCR amplified and barcoded the TCRbeta CDR3 regions. Libraries were sequenced on Illumina instruments, with IgH sequenced in parallel from the same samples. The paper's data handling went like this. To remove PCR and sequencing errors, raw reads were filtered against the IMGT V, D, J definitions and then binned using a nearest-neighbor algorithm. A clone was defined as an identical nucleotide sequence, and differential abundance between tissues was tested with a Fisher exact test for each clone using a pFDR threshold of p<0.01. Clones with frequencies too low for statistical inference were excluded by a minimum inclusion filter of 10 in either sample. Pairwise clonal comparisons used the immunoSEQ Analyzer, and gene family usage was assessed with IMGT tools. TCRdb limited this immuneACCESS table to in-frame rearrangements with V and J called. A share of clones is missing; checked studies link under half to unresolved V genes, and the rest is unexplained. V, J and clone size were drawn from that table, and D and trimming were deduced from the DNA. The sample table holds 46,000 or so clones, of which approximately 83% were seen once. The ten top clones hold 0.4% to 0.45% of the sample.

The sequence is built from TRBV7-9 and TRBJ2-1; 9 nucleotides in the junction match TRBD2. Material: cord blood. This receptor was identified in a newborn boy with IPEX syndrome. The CDR3 corresponds to CASSLLASGNNEQFF. The sequenced DNA is TGTGCCAGCAGCTTACTGGCTAGCGGGAACAATGAGCAGTTCTTC.